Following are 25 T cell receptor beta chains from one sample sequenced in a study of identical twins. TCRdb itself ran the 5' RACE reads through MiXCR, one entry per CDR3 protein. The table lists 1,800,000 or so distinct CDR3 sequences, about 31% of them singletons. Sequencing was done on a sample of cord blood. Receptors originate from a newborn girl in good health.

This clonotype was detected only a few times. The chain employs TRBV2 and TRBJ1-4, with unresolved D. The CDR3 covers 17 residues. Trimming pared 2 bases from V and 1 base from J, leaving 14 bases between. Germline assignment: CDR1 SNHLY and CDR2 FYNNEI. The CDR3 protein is CASSERAGWGTNEKLFF. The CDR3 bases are TGTGCCAGCAGTGAAAGGGCTGGTTGGGGAACTAATGAAAAACTGTTTTTT.

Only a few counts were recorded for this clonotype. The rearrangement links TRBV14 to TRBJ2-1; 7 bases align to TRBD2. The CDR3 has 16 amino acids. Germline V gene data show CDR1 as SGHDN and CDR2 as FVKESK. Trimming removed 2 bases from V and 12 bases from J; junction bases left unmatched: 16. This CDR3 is CASSQWGGGAQSLQFF. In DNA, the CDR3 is TGTGCCAGCAGCCAATGGGGCGGGGGTGCCCAGTCCTTGCAGTTCTTC.

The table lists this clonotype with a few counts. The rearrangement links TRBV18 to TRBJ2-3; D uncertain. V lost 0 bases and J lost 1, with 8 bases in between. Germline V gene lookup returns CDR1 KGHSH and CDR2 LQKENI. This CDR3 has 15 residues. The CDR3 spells CASSPPSLGTDTQYF. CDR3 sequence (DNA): TGTGCCAGCTCACCACCTAGCTTGGGCACAGATACGCAGTATTTT.

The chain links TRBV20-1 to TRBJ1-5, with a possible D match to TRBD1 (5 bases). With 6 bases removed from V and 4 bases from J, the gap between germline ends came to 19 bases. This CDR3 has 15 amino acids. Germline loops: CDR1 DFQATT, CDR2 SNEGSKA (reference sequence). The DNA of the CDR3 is TGCAGTGCCCCGAGGGAGGGGCAAATGAATCAGCCCCAGCATTTT. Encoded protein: CSAPREGQMNQPQHF.

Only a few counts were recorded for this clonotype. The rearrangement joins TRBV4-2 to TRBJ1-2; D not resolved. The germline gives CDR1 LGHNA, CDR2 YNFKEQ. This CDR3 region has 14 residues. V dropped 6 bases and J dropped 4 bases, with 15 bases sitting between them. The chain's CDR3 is CASRVGSLSYGYTF. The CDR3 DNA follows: TGTGCCAGCAGGGTGGGCAGCCTTAGCTATGGCTACACCTTC.

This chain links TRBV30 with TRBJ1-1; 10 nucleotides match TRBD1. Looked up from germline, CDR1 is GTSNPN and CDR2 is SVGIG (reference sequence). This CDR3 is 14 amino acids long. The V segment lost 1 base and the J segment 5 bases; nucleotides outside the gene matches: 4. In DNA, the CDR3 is TGTGCCTGGAGTGGGGACAGGGGAGGGACTGAAGCTTTCTTT. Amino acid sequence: CAWSGDRGGTEAFF.

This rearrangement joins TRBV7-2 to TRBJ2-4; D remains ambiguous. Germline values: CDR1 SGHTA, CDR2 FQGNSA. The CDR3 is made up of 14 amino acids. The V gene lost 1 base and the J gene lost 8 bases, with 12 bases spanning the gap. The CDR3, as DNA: TGTGCCAGCAGCTTAGTGTTAACTCGTGACATTCAGTACTTC. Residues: CASSLVLTRDIQYF.

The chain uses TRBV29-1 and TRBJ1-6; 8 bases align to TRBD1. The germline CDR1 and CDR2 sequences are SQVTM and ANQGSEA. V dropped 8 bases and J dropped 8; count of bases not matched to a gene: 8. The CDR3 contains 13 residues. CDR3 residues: CSFQDRADSPLHF. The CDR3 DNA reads TGCAGCTTCCAGGACAGGGCTGATTCACCCCTCCACTTT.

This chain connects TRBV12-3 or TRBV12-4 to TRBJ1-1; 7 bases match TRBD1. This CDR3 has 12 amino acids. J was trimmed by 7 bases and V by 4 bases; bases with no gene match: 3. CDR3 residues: CASSSGQYEAFF. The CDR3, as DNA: TGTGCCAGCAGTTCGGGACAGTATGAAGCTTTCTTT.

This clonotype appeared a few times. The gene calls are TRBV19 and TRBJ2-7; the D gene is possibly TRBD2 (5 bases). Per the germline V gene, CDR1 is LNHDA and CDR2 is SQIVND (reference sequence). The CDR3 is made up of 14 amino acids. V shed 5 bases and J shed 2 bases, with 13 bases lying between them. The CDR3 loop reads CASSGGLSAYEQYF. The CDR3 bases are TGTGCCAGTAGTGGCGGGCTTAGTGCCTACGAGCAGTACTTC.

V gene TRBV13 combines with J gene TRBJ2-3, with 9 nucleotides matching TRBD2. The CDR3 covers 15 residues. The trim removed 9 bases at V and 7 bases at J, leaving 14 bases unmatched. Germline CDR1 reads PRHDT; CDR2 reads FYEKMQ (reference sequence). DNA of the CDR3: TGTGCCAGTACTGTCGGACTAGCGCATTACCATACGCAGTATTTT. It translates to CASTVGLAHYHTQYF.

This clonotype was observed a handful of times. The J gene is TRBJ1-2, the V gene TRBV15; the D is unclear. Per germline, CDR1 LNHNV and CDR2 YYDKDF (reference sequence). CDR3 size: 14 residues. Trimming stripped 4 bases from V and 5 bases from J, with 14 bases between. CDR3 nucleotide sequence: TGTGCCACCAGCACTGCCAGACGGGAGTATGGCTACACCTTC. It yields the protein CATSTARREYGYTF.

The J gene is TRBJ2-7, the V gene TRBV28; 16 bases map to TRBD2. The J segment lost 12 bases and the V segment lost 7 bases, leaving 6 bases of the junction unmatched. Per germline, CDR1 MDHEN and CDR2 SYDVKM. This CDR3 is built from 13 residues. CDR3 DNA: TGTGCCAGCATGGGGACTAGCGGGAGGGCTCTGTACTTC. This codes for CASMGTSGRALYF.

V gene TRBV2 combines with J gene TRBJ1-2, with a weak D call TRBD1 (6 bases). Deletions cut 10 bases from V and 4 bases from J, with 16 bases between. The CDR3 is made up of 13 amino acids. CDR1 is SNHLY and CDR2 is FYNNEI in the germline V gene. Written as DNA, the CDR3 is TGTGCCATCCCGGACAGTTTTTCCTATGGCTACACCTTC. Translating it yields CAIPDSFSYGYTF.

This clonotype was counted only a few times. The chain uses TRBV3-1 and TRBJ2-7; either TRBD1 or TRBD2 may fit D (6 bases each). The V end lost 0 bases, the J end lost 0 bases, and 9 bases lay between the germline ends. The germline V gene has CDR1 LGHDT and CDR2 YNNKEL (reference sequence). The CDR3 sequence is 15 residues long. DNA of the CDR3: TGTGCCAGCAGCCAAGATAGGGGGGTCTCCTACGAGCAGTACTTC. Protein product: CASSQDRGVSYEQYF.

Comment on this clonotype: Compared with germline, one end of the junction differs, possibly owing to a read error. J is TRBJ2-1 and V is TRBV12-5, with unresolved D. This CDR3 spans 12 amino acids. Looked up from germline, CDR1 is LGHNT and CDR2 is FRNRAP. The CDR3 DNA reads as TGCGCTAGTGGTTCCGTGGGGAATGAGCAGTTCTTC. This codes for CASGSVGNEQFF.

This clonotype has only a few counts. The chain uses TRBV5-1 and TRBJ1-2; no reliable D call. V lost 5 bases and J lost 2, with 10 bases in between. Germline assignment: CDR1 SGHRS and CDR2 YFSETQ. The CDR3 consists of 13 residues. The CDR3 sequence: CASRRPGNYGYTF. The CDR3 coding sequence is TGCGCCAGCAGACGCCCGGGGAACTATGGCTACACCTTC.

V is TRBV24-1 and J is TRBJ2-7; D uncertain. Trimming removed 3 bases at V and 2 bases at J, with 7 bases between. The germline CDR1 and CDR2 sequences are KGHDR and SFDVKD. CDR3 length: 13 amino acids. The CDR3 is CATSDHGTYEQYF. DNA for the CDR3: TGTGCCACCAGTGATCACGGCACCTACGAGCAGTACTTC.

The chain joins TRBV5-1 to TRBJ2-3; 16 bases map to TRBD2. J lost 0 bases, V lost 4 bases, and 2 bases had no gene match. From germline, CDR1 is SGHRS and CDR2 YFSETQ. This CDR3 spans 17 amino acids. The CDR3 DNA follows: TGCGCCAGCAGCGGGACTAGCGGGGGGGCTAGCACAGATACGCAGTATTTT. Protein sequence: CASSGTSGGASTDTQYF.

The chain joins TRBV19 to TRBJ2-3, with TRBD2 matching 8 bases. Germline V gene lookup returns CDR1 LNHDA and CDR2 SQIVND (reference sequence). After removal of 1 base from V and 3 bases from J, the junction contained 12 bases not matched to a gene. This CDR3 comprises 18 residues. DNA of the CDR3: TGTGCCAGTAGTATAGGTATCGGACTAGCCGAATCTACAGATACGCAGTATTTT. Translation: CASSIGIGLAESTDTQYF.

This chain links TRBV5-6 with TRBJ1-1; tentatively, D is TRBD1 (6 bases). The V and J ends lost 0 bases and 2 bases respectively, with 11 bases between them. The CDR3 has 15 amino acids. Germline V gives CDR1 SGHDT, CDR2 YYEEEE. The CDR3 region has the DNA TGTGCCAGCAGCTTGGCTGACAGGACAAACACTGAAGCTTTCTTT. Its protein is CASSLADRTNTEAFF.

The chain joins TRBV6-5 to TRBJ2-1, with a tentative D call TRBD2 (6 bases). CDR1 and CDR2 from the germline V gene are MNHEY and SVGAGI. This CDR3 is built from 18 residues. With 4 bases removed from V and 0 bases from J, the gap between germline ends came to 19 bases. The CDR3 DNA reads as TGTGCCAGCAGTTCCCGATTAGGAGGAGGGAGCTCCTACAATGAGCAGTTCTTC. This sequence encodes CASSSRLGGGSSYNEQFF.

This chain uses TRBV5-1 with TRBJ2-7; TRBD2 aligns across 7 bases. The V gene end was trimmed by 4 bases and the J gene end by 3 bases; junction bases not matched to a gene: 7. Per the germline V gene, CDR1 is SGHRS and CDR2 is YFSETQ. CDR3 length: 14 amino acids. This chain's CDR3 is CASSPSTSSYEQYF. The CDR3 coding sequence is TGCGCCAGCAGCCCCTCGACTAGCAGCTACGAGCAGTACTTC. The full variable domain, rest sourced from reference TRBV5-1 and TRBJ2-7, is KAGVTQTPRYLIKTRGQQVTLSCSPISGHRSVSWYQQTPGQGLQFLFEYFSETQRNKGNFPGRFSGRQFSNSRSEMNVSTLELGDSALYLCASSPSTSSYEQYFGPGTRLTVT.

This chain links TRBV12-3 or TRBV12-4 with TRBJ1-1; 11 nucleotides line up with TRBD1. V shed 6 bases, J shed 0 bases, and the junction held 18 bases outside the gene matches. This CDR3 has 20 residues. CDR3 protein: CASSGTGGSRLGIMNTEAFF. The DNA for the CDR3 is TGTGCCAGCAGCGGGACAGGGGGTTCTCGACTTGGGATTATGAACACTGAAGCTTTCTTT.

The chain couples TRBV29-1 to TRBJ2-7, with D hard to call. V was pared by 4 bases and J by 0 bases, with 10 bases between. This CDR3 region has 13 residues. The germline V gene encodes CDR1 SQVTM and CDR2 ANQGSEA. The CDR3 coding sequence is TGCAGCGTTGTAGTCCTCAGCTCCTACGAGCAGTACTTC. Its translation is CSVVVLSSYEQYF.